This paragraph reports one TCR beta chain. Its target is unknown. The CDR3 has 16 amino acids. Germline CDR1 is SGDLS and CDR2 is YYNGEE. The V and J ends lost 0 bases and 4 bases respectively, with 16 bases between them. The assay was immunoSEQ multiplex PCR, and TCRdb's table has in-frame clones only and misses some. The table includes about 1.1 million clones, approximately 77% detected once. The data are from a study of shared clonotypes between healthy human individuals. Study-wide background: Per donor, CD8 memory used one plate, CD8 naive used two, CD4 memory used three and CD4 naive used three. General study results and limits: Naive subsets tended to show greater estimated richness than memory subsets. Against clonotypes common to all four donors, non-shared ones had lower generation probabilities.

The donors, all of them Caucasian adults, lived in Nashville, Tennessee. The receptor comes from a man aged 18 to 30 in good health. Some clones in this sample may be carry-over from other donors' samples. This chain connects TRBV9 to TRBJ1-2; a possible D gene is TRBD1 (6 bases). The sample consisted of memory CD4+ T cells from PBMCs. Subset here: CD45RA-negative fraction. CDR3 protein: CASSVDGRGRVYGYTF. In DNA, the CDR3 is TGTGCCAGCAGCGTAGACGGCAGGGGCCGGGTCTATGGCTACACCTTC.